This is a list of T cell receptor beta chains from one sample in a study of response to subunit inactivated influenza vaccine. TCRdb re-called the RT-PCR reads with MiXCR, one entry per CDR3 protein. Of about 620,000 distinct CDR3 sequences in the sample, over 9.5% are singletons; the top ten hold more than 8.5%. The sample here was PBMCs from blood, taken on the day of vaccination. Receptors were obtained from a man aged 50-59 years who received an inactivated influenza vaccine. Both conserved end residues are part of each CDR3. The order of the fields is clone size, D gene, V gene, J gene, CDR3 protein, CDR3 DNA. D genes are given only for firm matches. Only part of the rows carry a size: once, few, many, or a class if the clone is expanded.

-	-	TRBV12-3/TRBV12-4	TRBJ2-5	CASSSGSATQYF	TGTGCCAGCAGTTCGGGCAGCGCGACCCAGTACTTC
-	TRBD1	TRBV25-1	TRBJ1-1	CASWNRGNTEAFF	TGTGCCAGTTGGAACAGGGGGAACACTGAAGCTTTCTTT
few	-	TRBV20-1	TRBJ1-1	CSARRDAGSTEAFF	TGCAGTGCTAGACGGGACGCGGGGAGCACTGAAGCTTTCTTT
-	TRBD1	TRBV24-1	TRBJ2-1	CATSDPGQGAYNEQFF	TGTGCCACCAGTGATCCAGGACAGGGTGCCTACAATGAGCAGTTCTTC
-	TRBD1	TRBV6-1	TRBJ2-2	CASSPGQAYTGELFF	TGTGCCAGCAGCCCCGGACAGGCGTACACCGGGGAGCTGTTTTTT
-	-	TRBV12-3/TRBV12-4	TRBJ1-5	CASTKTGFYSNQPQHF	TGTGCCAGCACCAAGACAGGTTTTTATAGCAATCAGCCCCAGCATTTT
many	TRBD1	TRBV6-1	TRBJ2-7	CASRPRTGGSYEQYF	TGTGCCAGCAGACCAAGGACAGGGGGTTCCTACGAGCAGTACTTC
few	-	TRBV12-3/TRBV12-4	TRBJ1-1	CASRSRVPGQPHSVNTEAFF	TGTGCCAGCAGGTCAAGAGTGCCGGGGCAGCCGCACAGTGTGAACACTGAAGCTTTCTTT
-	-	TRBV30	TRBJ2-7	CAWSPTRPYEQYF	TGTGCCTGGAGTCCCACACGGCCCTACGAGCAGTACTTC
many	-	TRBV7-9	TRBJ2-1	CASSPGLGYNEQFF	TGTGCCAGCAGCCCGGGACTGGGATACAATGAGCAGTTCTTC
few	TRBD2	TRBV4-2	TRBJ2-7	CASSQGEGSYEQYF	TGTGCCAGCAGCCAAGGGGAGGGTAGTTACGAGCAGTACTTC
-	TRBD2	TRBV2	TRBJ2-7	CASSERLAGSYEQYF	TGTGCCAGCAGTGAGAGACTAGCGGGATCCTACGAGCAGTACTTC
-	-	TRBV9	TRBJ2-7	CASSGGSSSSYEQYF	TGTGCCAGCAGCGGCGGCAGCTCCAGCTCCTACGAGCAGTACTTC
-	TRBD2	TRBV11-2	TRBJ2-1	CASSFTQSGRAYNEQFF	TGTGCCAGCAGCTTCACACAAAGCGGGAGGGCCTACAATGAGCAGTTCTTC
-	-	TRBV4-3	TRBJ1-1	CASSQAYAGGEAFF	TGCGCCAGCAGCCAAGCCTATGCCGGGGGTGAAGCTTTCTTT
-	-	TRBV5-1	TRBJ2-3	CASSLDGRRTDTQYF	TGCGCCAGCAGCTTGGATGGCAGGCGCACAGATACGCAGTATTTT
-	TRBD1	TRBV7-9	TRBJ2-7	CASSLGTGGKSYEQYF	TGTGCCAGCAGCTTAGGGACAGGGGGGAAATCCTACGAGCAGTACTTC
-	-	TRBV20-1	TRBJ2-2	CSAPTGDYSGELFF	TGCAGTGCCCCGACAGGGGACTACTCCGGGGAGCTGTTTTTT
-	-	TRBV6-5	TRBJ2-3	CAAGGAWDTQYF	TGTGCCGCGGGCGGAGCATGGGATACGCAGTATTTT
many	TRBD2	TRBV7-6	TRBJ2-7	CASSLGRGDVSPSYEQYF	TGTGCCAGCAGCTTAGGGCGGGGGGACGTATCGCCTTCCTACGAGCAGTACTTC
-	-	TRBV12-3/TRBV12-4	TRBJ2-1	CASCPRVHNEQFF	TGTGCCAGCTGCCCCCGAGTCCACAATGAGCAGTTCTTC
many	TRBD2	TRBV9	TRBJ2-3	CASSVEAGRTDTQYF	TGTGCCAGCAGCGTAGAAGCGGGGAGAACAGATACGCAGTATTTT
-	TRBD1	TRBV20-1	TRBJ1-5	CSAGQGIDQPQHF	TGCAGTGCTGGACAGGGGATCGATCAGCCCCAGCATTTT
many	TRBD2	TRBV6-1	TRBJ2-1	CASRLLPSGAYGEQFF	TGTGCCAGCAGACTCCTGCCTAGCGGGGCCTATGGCGAGCAGTTCTTC
many	-	TRBV4-1	TRBJ2-3	CASSTGPATQYF	TGCGCCAGCAGCACCGGACCAGCAACGCAGTATTTT
-	-	TRBV9	TRBJ2-7	CASSSTGPHGGQYF	TGTGCCAGCAGCTCGACGGGCCCTCATGGCGGGCAGTACTTC
-	-	TRBV14	TRBJ1-1	CASSQELWGAAKNTEAFF	TGTGCCAGCAGCCAAGAGCTTTGGGGTGCTGCAAAGAACACTGAAGCTTTCTTT
-	-	TRBV4-1	TRBJ1-5	CASSQVLTDNQPQHF	TGCGCCAGCAGCCAAGTTCTGACAGACAATCAGCCCCAGCATTTT
few	-	TRBV7-2	TRBJ2-3	CASSDKGVRTDTQYF	TGTGCCAGCAGCGACAAGGGGGTTCGCACAGATACGCAGTATTTT
-	-	TRBV14	TRBJ2-3	CASSPSLQGHTQYF	TGTGCCAGCAGCCCATCCCTTCAGGGTCATACGCAGTATTTT
many	-	TRBV29-1	TRBJ2-5	CSVDSAQETQYF	TGCAGCGTTGACTCGGCCCAAGAGACCCAGTACTTC
many	-	TRBV4-2	TRBJ2-1	CASSQDQASNEQFF	TGTGCCAGCAGCCAAGATCAGGCTAGCAATGAGCAGTTCTTC
few	-	TRBV28	TRBJ1-4	CASSMPGTSNEKLFF	TGTGCCAGCAGTATGCCGGGGACATCTAATGAAAAACTGTTTTTT
-	-	TRBV4-2	TRBJ2-3	CASSPRAGVADTQYF	TGTGCCAGCAGCCCGAGGGCCGGGGTAGCAGATACGCAGTATTTT
few	-	TRBV7-9	TRBJ2-1	CASSPSDRIYNEQFF	TGTGCCAGCAGCCCTTCAGACCGTATCTACAATGAGCAGTTCTTC
-	TRBD2	TRBV5-1	TRBJ2-3	CASSPDRLAADTQYF	TGCGCCAGCAGCCCTGATAGACTAGCGGCAGATACGCAGTATTTT
few	-	TRBV19	TRBJ2-3	CASSIDAGGTDTQYF	TGTGCCAGTAGTATTGATGCAGGGGGGACAGATACGCAGTATTTT
-	-	TRBV4-3	TRBJ1-3	CASSRSGSPGNTIYF	TGCGCCAGCAGCCGCTCAGGGTCACCAGGAAACACCATATATTTT
-	-	TRBV20-1	TRBJ1-4	CSARGQGSSSTNEKLFF	TGCAGTGCTAGAGGTCAGGGATCTTCCTCAACTAATGAAAAACTGTTTTTT
few	-	TRBV20-1	TRBJ2-5	CSAEGTVQETQYF	TGCAGTGCCGAGGGGACTGTACAAGAGACCCAGTACTTC
few	-	TRBV5-5	TRBJ2-7	CASSQEGTYEQYF	TGTGCCAGCAGCCAAGAAGGAACCTACGAGCAGTACTTC
few	TRBD1	TRBV6-2/TRBV6-3	TRBJ2-1	CASTVGWTGSNEQFF	TGTGCCAGCACAGTTGGATGGACAGGGTCCAATGAGCAGTTCTTC
-	-	TRBV4-2	TRBJ1-5	CASSQERANWPQHF	TGTGCCAGCAGCCAAGAAAGAGCTAATTGGCCCCAGCATTTT
-	-	TRBV7-9	TRBJ2-7	CASSFNYWGGEQYF	TGTGCCAGCAGCTTTAATTACTGGGGCGGCGAGCAGTACTTC
few	TRBD1	TRBV9	TRBJ2-1	CASSPLGGQVLNEQFF	TGTGCCAGCAGCCCCCTAGGGGGACAGGTTCTCAATGAGCAGTTCTTC
few	-	TRBV30	TRBJ2-2	CAGGLGARTGELFF	TGTGCTGGGGGTTTAGGGGCGAGGACCGGGGAGCTGTTTTTT
few	-	TRBV30	TRBJ1-1	CAWSGQPNTEAFF	TGTGCCTGGAGCGGACAGCCTAACACTGAAGCTTTCTTT
-	-	TRBV6-2/TRBV6-3	TRBJ2-7	CASSRLAGGQGEQYF	TGTGCCAGCAGTCGGCTGGCAGGGGGGCAGGGCGAGCAGTACTTC
many	TRBD2	TRBV20-1	TRBJ2-1	CSASAGTSYNEQFF	TGCAGTGCGTCCGCCGGGACTAGCTACAATGAGCAGTTCTTC
few	-	TRBV7-6	TRBJ1-5	CASSPMGPGHSNQPQHF	TGTGCCAGCAGCCCCATGGGGCCGGGACATAGCAATCAGCCCCAGCATTTT
-	TRBD1	TRBV4-3	TRBJ2-1	CASSQDGTGVDEQFF	TGCGCCAGCAGCCAAGACGGGACAGGGGTCGACGAGCAGTTCTTC
-	-	TRBV4-3	TRBJ1-1	CASSQGGQWTEAFF	TGCGCCAGCAGCCAAGGTGGCCAGTGGACTGAAGCTTTCTTT
-	-	TRBV2	TRBJ2-2	CATPGGAAESGELFF	TGTGCCACCCCAGGGGGGGCTGCCGAAAGCGGGGAGCTGTTTTTT
few	-	TRBV20-1	TRBJ1-6	CSARPLGGSSYNSPLHF	TGCAGTGCTAGACCCCTGGGGGGGAGCTCCTATAATTCACCCCTCCACTTT